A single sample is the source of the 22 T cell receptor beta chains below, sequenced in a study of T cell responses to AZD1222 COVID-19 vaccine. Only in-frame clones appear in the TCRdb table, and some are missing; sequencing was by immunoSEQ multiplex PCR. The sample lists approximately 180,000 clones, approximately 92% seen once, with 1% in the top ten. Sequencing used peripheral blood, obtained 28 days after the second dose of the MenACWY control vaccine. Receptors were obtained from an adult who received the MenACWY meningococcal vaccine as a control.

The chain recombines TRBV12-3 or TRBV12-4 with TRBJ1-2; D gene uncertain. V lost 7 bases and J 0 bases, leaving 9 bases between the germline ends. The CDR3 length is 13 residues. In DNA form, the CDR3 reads TGTGCCAGCACCCCGGCACCTAACTATGGCTACACCTTC. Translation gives CASTPAPNYGYTF.

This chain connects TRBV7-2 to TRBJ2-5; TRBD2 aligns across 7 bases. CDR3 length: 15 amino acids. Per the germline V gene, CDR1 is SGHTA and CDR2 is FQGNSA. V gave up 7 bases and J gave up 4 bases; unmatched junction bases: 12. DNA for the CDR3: TGTGCCAGCACGGCCCGACTAGCTTCCAGAGAGACCCAGTACTTC. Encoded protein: CASTARLASRETQYF. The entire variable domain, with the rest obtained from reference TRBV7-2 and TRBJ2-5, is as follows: GAGVSQSPSNKVTEKGKDVELRCDPISGHTALYWYRQSLGQGLEFLIYFQGNSAPDKSGLPSDRFSAERTGGSVSTLTIQRTQQEDSAVYLCASTARLASRETQYFGPGTRLLVL.

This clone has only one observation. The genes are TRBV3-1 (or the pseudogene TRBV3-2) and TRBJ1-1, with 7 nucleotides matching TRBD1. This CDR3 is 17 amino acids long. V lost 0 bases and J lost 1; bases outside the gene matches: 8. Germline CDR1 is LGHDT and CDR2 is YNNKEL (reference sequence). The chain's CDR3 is CASSQEVTGRWNTEAFF. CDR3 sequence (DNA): TGTGCCAGCAGCCAAGAGGTGACAGGGCGCTGGAACACTGAAGCTTTCTTT.

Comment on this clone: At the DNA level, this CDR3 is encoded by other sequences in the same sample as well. CDR3 loop: CAWDTGGNQPQHF. The CDR3 DNA follows: TGTGCCTGGGATACAGGGGGCAATCAGCCCCAGCATTTT. The genes are TRBV30 and TRBJ1-5; 7 nucleotides agree with TRBD1. Germline V gene lookup returns CDR1 GTSNPN and CDR2 SVGIG (reference sequence). This CDR3 region has 13 residues. Trimming took 5 bases from V and 2 from J; bases not matched to a gene: 3.

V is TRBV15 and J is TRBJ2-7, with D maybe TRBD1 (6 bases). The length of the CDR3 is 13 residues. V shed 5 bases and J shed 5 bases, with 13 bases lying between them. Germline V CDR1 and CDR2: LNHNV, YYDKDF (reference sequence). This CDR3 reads CATSLQGIDEQYF. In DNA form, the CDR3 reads TGTGCCACCAGCCTACAGGGAATTGACGAGCAGTACTTC. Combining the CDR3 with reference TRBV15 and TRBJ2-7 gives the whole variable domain DAMVIQNPRYQVTQFGKPVTLSCSQTLNHNVMYWYQQKSSQAPKLLFHYYDKDFNNEADTPDNFQSRRPNTSFCFLDIRSPGLGDTAMYLCATSLQGIDEQYFGPGTRLTVT.

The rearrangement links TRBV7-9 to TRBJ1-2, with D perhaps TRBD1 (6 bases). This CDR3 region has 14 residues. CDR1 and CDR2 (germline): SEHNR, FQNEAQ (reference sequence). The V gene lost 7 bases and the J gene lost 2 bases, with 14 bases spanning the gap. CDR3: CASTATGTNYGYTF. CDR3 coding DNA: TGTGCCAGCACCGCAACAGGGACAAACTATGGCTACACCTTC.

The CDR3 coding sequence is TGTGCCAGCAACTGGGACTCAGATACGCAGTATTTT. Amino acid sequence: CASNWDSDTQYF. The V call is TRBV12-3 or TRBV12-4, the J call TRBJ2-3; D possibly corresponds to TRBD2 (6 bases). V was shortened by 7 bases and J by 4 bases, with 9 bases between the two germline ends. This CDR3 has 12 amino acids.

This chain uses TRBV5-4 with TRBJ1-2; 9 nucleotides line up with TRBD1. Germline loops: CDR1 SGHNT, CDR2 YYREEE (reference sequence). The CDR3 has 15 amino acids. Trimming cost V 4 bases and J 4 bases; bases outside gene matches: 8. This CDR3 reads CASSTGTGMGYGYTF. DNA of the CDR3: TGTGCCAGCAGCACCGGGACAGGGATGGGCTATGGCTACACCTTC. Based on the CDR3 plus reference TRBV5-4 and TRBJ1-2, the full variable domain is ETGVTQSPTHLIKTRGQQVTLRCSSQSGHNTVSWYQQALGQGPQFIFQYYREEENGRGNFPPRFSGLQFPNYSSELNVNALELDDSALYLCASSTGTGMGYGYTFGSGTRLTVV.

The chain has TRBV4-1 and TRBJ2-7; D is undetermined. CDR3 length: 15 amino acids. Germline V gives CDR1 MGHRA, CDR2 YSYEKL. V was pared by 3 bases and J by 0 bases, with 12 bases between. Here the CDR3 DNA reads TGCGCCAGCAGCCATACCCAGGATCGCTCCTACGAGCAGTACTTC. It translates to CASSHTQDRSYEQYF.

The CDR3 loop is CAAQGAGELFF. CDR3 bases: TGTGCCGCCCAGGGGGCCGGGGAGCTGTTTTTT. The chain has TRBV3-1 (or the pseudogene TRBV3-2) and TRBJ2-2, with 7 nucleotides matching TRBD1. The J segment lost 6 bases and the V segment lost 11 bases, leaving 3 bases of the junction unmatched. The germline V gene encodes CDR1 LGHDT and CDR2 YNNKEL (reference sequence). The CDR3 has 11 amino acids.

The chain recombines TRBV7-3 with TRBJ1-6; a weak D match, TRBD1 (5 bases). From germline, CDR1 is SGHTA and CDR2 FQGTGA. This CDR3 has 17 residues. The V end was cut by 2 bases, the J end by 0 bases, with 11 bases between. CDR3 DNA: TGTGCCAGCAGCTTACGTCCAGGGCCCTCCTATAATTCACCCCTCCACTTT. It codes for CASSLRPGPSYNSPLHF.

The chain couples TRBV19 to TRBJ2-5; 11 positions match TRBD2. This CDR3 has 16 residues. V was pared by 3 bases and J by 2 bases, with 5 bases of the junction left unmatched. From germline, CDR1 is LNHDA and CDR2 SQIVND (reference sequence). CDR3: CASSIPRTSGQETQYF. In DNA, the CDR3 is TGTGCCAGTAGTATTCCCCGGACTAGCGGGCAAGAGACCCAGTACTTC.

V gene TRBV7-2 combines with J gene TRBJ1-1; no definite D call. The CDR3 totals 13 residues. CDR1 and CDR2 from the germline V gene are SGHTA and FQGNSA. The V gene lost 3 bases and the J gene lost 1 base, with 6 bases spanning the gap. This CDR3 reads CASSLSANTEAFF. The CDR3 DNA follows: TGTGCCAGCAGCTTGTCAGCGAACACTGAAGCTTTCTTT.

For the CDR3, the DNA is TGCGCCAGCAGCTCCTCCGGGACAGGGTCCTATGGCTACACCTTC. Its translation is CASSSSGTGSYGYTF. The V and J genes are TRBV5-1 and TRBJ1-2; 9 bases map to TRBD1. This CDR3 has 15 amino acids. Germline V gene sequence: CDR1 SGHRS, CDR2 YFSETQ. Trimming cost V 3 bases and J 4 bases; bases outside gene matches: 7.

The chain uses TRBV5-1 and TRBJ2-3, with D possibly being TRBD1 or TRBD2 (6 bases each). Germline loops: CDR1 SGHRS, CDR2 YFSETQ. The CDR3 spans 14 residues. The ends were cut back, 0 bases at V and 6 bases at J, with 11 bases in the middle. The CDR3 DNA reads TGCGCCAGCAGCTTGGCGGGGGCTGGGGATACGCAGTATTTT. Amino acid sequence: CASSLAGAGDTQYF.

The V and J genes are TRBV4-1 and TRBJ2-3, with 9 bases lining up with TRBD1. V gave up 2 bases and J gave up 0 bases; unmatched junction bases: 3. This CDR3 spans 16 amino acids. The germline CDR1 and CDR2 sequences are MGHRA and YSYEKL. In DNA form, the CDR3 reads TGCGCCAGCAGCCAATACGGGACAGGGAGCACAGATACGCAGTATTTT. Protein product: CASSQYGTGSTDTQYF.

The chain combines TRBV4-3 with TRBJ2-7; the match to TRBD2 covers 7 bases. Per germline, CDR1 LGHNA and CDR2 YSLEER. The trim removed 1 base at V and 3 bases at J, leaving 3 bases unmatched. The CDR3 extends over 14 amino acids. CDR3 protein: CASSQVTSSYEQYF. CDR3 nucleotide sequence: TGCGCCAGCAGCCAAGTGACTAGCAGCTACGAGCAGTACTTC.

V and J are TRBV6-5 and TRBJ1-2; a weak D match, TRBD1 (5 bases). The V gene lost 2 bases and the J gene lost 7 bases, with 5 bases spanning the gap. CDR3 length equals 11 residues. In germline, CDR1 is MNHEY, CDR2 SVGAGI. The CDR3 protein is CASSYRGGYTF. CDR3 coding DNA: TGTGCCAGCAGTTACAGGGGTGGCTACACCTTC.

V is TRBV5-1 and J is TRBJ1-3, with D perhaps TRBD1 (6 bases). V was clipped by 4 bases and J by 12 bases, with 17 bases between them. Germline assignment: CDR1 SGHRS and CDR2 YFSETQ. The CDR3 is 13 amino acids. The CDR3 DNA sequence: TGCGCCAGCAGCCCTGGGACACCTCTTCACATATATTTT. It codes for CASSPGTPLHIYF. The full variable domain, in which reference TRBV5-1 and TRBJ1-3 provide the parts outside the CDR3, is KAGVTQTPRYLIKTRGQQVTLSCSPISGHRSVSWYQQTPGQGLQFLFEYFSETQRNKGNFPGRFSGRQFSNSRSEMNVSTLELGDSALYLCASSPGTPLHIYFGEGSWLTVV.

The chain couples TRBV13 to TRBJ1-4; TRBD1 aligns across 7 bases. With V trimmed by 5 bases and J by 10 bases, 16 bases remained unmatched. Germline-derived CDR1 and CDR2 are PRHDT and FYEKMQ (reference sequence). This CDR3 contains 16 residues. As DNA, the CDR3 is TGTGCCAGCAGCATGAATGGGAGGGGGCGAGACGGAAAACTGTTTTTT. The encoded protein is CASSMNGRGRDGKLFF.

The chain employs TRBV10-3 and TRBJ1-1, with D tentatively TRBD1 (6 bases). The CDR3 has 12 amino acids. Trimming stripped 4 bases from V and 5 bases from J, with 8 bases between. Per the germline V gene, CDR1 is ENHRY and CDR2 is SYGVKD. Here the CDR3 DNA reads TGTGCCATCAGTGTGAGGGGGACTGAAGCTTTCTTT. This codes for CAISVRGTEAFF.

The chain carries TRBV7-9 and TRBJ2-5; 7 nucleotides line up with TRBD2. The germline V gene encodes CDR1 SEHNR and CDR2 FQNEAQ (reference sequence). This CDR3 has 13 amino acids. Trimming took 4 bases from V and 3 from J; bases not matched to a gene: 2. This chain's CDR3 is CASSSGTKETQYF. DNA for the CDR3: TGTGCCAGCAGCTCCGGGACTAAAGAGACCCAGTACTTC.